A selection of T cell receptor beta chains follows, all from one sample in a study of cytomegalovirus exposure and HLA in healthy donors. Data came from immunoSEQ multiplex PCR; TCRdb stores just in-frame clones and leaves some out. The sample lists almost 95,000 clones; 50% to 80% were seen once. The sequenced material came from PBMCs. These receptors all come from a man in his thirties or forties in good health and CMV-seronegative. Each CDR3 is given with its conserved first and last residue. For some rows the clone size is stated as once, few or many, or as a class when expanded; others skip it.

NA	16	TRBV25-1	CASSEPAGRGPDTQYF
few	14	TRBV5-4	CASSLPGQGPEQYF
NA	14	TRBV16	CASSQGQGTYEQYF
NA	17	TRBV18	CASSPNRETDMNTEAFF
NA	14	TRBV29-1	CSVERLAGEGTQYF
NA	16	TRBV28	CASTMDRGLAKNIQYF
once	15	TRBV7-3	CASSFGLYGQETQYF
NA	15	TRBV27	CASSLSVINTGELFF
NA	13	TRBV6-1	CASSEQGYTEAFF
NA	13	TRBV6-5	CASSYSRVEGYTF
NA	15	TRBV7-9	CASSSLGGNTGELFF
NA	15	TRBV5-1	CASSKDRGRNQPQHF
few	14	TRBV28	CASSFTGFQETQYF
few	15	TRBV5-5	CASSAQGLTTGELFF
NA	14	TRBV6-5	CASTTGTGVDEQYF
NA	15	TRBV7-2	CASSLAQGLNQPQHF
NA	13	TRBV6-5	CASTTETGGEQYF
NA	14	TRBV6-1	CASRWGTGANEQYF
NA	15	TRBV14	CASSQPRGAKNIQYF
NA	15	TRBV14	CASSRPRTVSETQYF
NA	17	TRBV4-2	CASSQFSREWGEDIQYF
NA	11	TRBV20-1	CSARLYNEQFF
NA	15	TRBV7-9	CASSLSGQGAYEQYF
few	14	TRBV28	CASSPDRAEYGYTF
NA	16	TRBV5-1	CASSLTGSQDTDTQYF
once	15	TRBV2	CASRDRGGTYNEQFF
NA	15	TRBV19	CASSISADSLYEQYF
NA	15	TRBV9	CASSGTGSNTGELFF
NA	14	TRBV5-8	CASSTGLINQPQHF
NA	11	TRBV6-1	CATGASYEQYF
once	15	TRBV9	CASSGRASNQETQYF
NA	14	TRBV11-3	CASSPGLVTDTQYF
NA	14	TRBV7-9	CASSPRDRVHEQYF
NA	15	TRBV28	CASSDSARGRWEQYF
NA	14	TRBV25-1	CASSEGGRWVGYTF
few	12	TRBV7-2	CASNLGQEKLFF
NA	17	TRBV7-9	CASSLEARLAVSDTQYF
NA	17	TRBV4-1	CASSQALRGSGSGGYTF
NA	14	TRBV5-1	CASSSFFGSYEQYF
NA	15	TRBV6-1	CASSGEGGGNQPQHF
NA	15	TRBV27	CASSPGLAVFYEQYF
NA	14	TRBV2	CASSVLVGTGELFF
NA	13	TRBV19	CASSPQGASEQYF
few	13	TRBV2	CASSEGLNYGYTF
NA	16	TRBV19	CASSVPSGGGYNEQFF
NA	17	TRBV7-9	CASSLGWTSGKDNEQFF
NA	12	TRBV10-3	CAISDGGWEQYF